Listed below are T cell receptor beta chains from one sample, sequenced in a study of blood T cell repertoires in COVID-19. Sequencing used immunoSEQ multiplex PCR; TCRdb keeps in-frame clones, though not all of them. The sample carries 250,000 or so clones, under 90% recorded once. Sequenced sample: PBMCs or T cells enriched from blood (not recorded which). These receptors were collected from a man aged 55 to 70 who had recovered from COVID-19. Both conserved end residues are part of each CDR3. The order of the fields is clone size, V gene, J gene, D gene, CDR3 protein, CDR3 DNA. The D gene is left open where the match is weak. Some rows have no size entry. The others give once, few or many, or a class for an expanded clone.

NA	TRBV18	TRBJ1-5	NA	CASSPPGQGNQPQHF	TGTGCCAGCTCACCACCGGGGCAGGGCAATCAGCCCCAGCATTTT
NA	TRBV29-1	TRBJ1-2	NA	CSVEETGYGYTF	TGCAGCGTTGAAGAGACAGGATATGGCTACACCTTC
NA	TRBV29-1	TRBJ2-7	TRBD1	CSVRQGATYEQYF	TGCAGCGTTCGACAGGGGGCCACCTACGAGCAGTACTTC
NA	TRBV12-3/TRBV12-4	TRBJ2-4	NA	CASSTGWDIQYF	TGTGCCAGCAGCACCGGGTGGGACATTCAGTACTTC
NA	TRBV11-3	TRBJ1-4	NA	CASSLPGEKLFF	TGTGCCAGCAGCCTTCCGGGGGAAAAACTGTTTTTT
few	TRBV24-1	TRBJ2-2	NA	CATSQPGRTGELFF	TGTGCCACCAGTCAGCCCGGGAGAACCGGGGAGCTGTTTTTT
NA	TRBV19	TRBJ1-5	NA	CASSRGEGDWNQPQHF	TGTGCCAGTAGTAGGGGGGAGGGGGATTGGAATCAGCCCCAGCATTTT
once	TRBV5-6	TRBJ1-2	TRBD1	CASSDTGALGKYGYTF	TGTGCCAGCAGCGACACAGGGGCCCTTGGGAAGTATGGCTACACCTTC
NA	TRBV7-7	TRBJ2-7	TRBD1	CASSLDRANEQYF	TGTGCTAGCAGCTTGGACAGGGCAAACGAGCAGTACTTC
NA	TRBV4-3	TRBJ1-2	TRBD1	CASSQDSQGAGGYTF	TGCGCCAGCAGCCAAGATTCGCAGGGGGCGGGTGGCTACACCTTC
NA	TRBV24-1	TRBJ1-2	NA	CATSDGGGYTF	TGTGCCACCAGTGATGGGGGCGGCTACACCTTC
NA	TRBV18	TRBJ2-7	NA	CASSPPNREDYEQYF	TGTGCCAGCTCACCACCGAATAGGGAGGACTACGAGCAGTACTTC
NA	TRBV18	TRBJ2-1	NA	CASSPTQGTYNEQFF	TGTGCCAGCTCACCTACTCAGGGTACCTACAATGAGCAGTTCTTC
NA	TRBV7-2	TRBJ1-3	NA	CASSLATTRGNTIYF	TGTGCCAGCAGCCTAGCAACGACGCGGGGAAACACCATATATTTT
once	TRBV5-6	TRBJ1-2	TRBD1	CASSLTGTGLYTF	TGTGCCAGCAGCTTGACCGGGACAGGCCTCTACACCTTC
NA	TRBV24-1	TRBJ2-2	TRBD1	CATSGTGGWNTGELFF	TGTGCCACCAGCGGGACAGGCGGATGGAACACCGGGGAGCTGTTTTTT
few	TRBV5-1	TRBJ2-6	NA	CASSLVLGGTGANVLTF	TGCGCCAGCAGCTTGGTTTTGGGGGGAACTGGGGCCAACGTCCTGACTTTC
NA	TRBV10-2	TRBJ2-2	TRBD2	CASRGLAYTGELFF	TGCGCCAGCAGGGGACTAGCCTACACCGGGGAGCTGTTTTTT
NA	TRBV7-2	TRBJ2-5	NA	CASSRLGRTQYF	TGTGCCAGCAGTCGACTAGGGCGGACCCAGTACTTC
NA	TRBV29-1	TRBJ2-3	NA	CSVGRIVFTGGTDTQYF	TGCAGCGTTGGGAGGATCGTCTTTACGGGAGGCACAGATACGCAGTATTTT
once	TRBV24-1	TRBJ1-5	TRBD1	CATSDSGTGGIQPQHF	TGTGCCACCAGTGATAGCGGGACAGGGGGAATTCAGCCCCAGCATTTT
NA	TRBV3-1/TRBV3-2	TRBJ2-5	TRBD2	CASSQGGFGPGTQYF	TGTGCCAGCAGCCAGGGAGGGTTTGGTCCAGGGACCCAGTACTTC
NA	TRBV6-6	TRBJ2-3	NA	CASSVGENTQYF	TGTGCCAGCAGTGTAGGAGAGAATACGCAGTATTTT
NA	TRBV19	TRBJ2-7	NA	CASSIAPGRYEQYF	TGTGCCAGTAGTATAGCTCCAGGTCGGTACGAGCAGTACTTC
NA	TRBV2	TRBJ2-2	NA	CASTGLYTGELFF	TGTGCCAGCACCGGACTTTACACCGGGGAGCTGTTTTTT
NA	TRBV7-3	TRBJ2-7	TRBD2	CASSLRRGDEQYF	TGTGCCAGCAGCTTAAGGCGGGGGGACGAGCAGTACTTC
NA	TRBV7-9	TRBJ1-1	NA	CASSPRLAGVETEAFF	TGTGCCAGCAGCCCCAGACTTGCGGGGGTTGAAACTGAAGCTTTCTTT
NA	TRBV28	TRBJ1-2	TRBD1	CASSTTTGGFRGYTF	TGTGCCAGCAGTACAACGACAGGGGGCTTTCGTGGCTACACCTTC
few	TRBV5-6	TRBJ1-6	NA	CASSFLRGNSPLHF	TGTGCCAGCAGCTTTTTGAGGGGGAATTCACCCCTCCACTTT
NA	TRBV6-5	TRBJ2-1	TRBD2	CASGSRLAGTYNEQFF	TGTGCCAGCGGTTCCAGACTAGCGGGAACCTACAATGAGCAGTTCTTC
NA	TRBV7-9	TRBJ2-5	NA	CASSLDWQETQYF	TGTGCCAGCAGCTTAGACTGGCAAGAGACCCAGTACTTC
NA	TRBV12-3/TRBV12-4	TRBJ2-2	TRBD1	CASSLRGLGELFF	TGTGCCAGCAGTTTAAGGGGGCTCGGGGAGCTGTTTTTT
NA	TRBV9	TRBJ1-2	TRBD1	CASSATGTYGYTF	TGTGCCAGCAGCGCGACAGGGACCTATGGCTACACCTTC
few	TRBV2	TRBJ1-6	TRBD1	CASSDRGRVNSPLHF	TGTGCCAGCAGTGATAGGGGGCGGGTTAATTCACCCCTCCACTTT
once	TRBV4-2	TRBJ2-3	TRBD2	CASSQDWSGGLSTDTQYF	TGTGCCAGCAGCCAAGATTGGAGCGGGGGGTTAAGCACAGATACGCAGTATTTT
NA	TRBV12-3/TRBV12-4	TRBJ1-1	TRBD1	CASSGQVEAFF	TGTGCCAGCAGTGGACAGGTTGAAGCTTTCTTT
once	TRBV13	TRBJ1-3	NA	CASSFRGVSGNTIYF	TGTGCCAGCAGCTTCCGAGGCGTCTCTGGAAACACCATATATTTT
NA	TRBV9	TRBJ1-1	NA	CASSARPSGEGAFF	TGTGCCAGCAGCGCCCGACCTAGCGGGGAGGGGGCTTTCTTT
NA	TRBV19	TRBJ1-1	NA	CASSIFLNTEAFF	TGTGCCAGTAGTATATTCTTGAACACTGAAGCTTTCTTT
NA	TRBV18	TRBJ1-2	NA	CASSPLEGSSTYGYTF	TGTGCCAGCTCACCATTGGAGGGGAGTTCCACCTATGGCTACACCTTC
NA	TRBV18	TRBJ1-1	TRBD1	CASSPGGQGNTEAFF	TGTGCCAGCTCACCGGGGGGACAGGGGAACACTGAAGCTTTCTTT
NA	TRBV6-2/TRBV6-3	TRBJ2-2	TRBD2	CASSFRDYFGELFF	TGTGCCAGCAGTTTCCGGGACTACTTCGGGGAGCTGTTTTTT
once	TRBV12-3/TRBV12-4	TRBJ2-7	NA	CASSFSGEQYF	TGTGCCAGCAGTTTCTCGGGGGAGCAGTACTTC
NA	TRBV7-9	TRBJ1-2	TRBD1	CASSQNQQGDYGYTF	TGTGCCAGCAGCCAGAATCAACAGGGGGACTATGGCTACACCTTC
NA	TRBV2	TRBJ1-4	TRBD1	CASRLQGTNEKLFF	TGTGCCAGCAGATTACAGGGGACTAATGAAAAACTGTTTTTT